This T cell receptor (beta chain) came from a study of T cell repertoires in cytomegalovirus infection. Looking at the study overall: Public signatures in TCR beta pointed to CMV infection and matching HLA type. Study-level results: Frequencies of public TCR beta families were cumulated, and this identified carriers of CMV plus the relevant HLA.

From the reads, TCRdb called clonotypes with MiXCR, one entry per CDR3 protein. This sample carries 250,000 or so distinct CDR3 sequences, over 15% of them seen once, and the ten largest clones take about 45%. As for this clonotype: The antigen remains undetermined.

The V segment lost 6 bases and the J segment 5 bases; nucleotides outside the gene matches: 14. The CDR3 contains 15 residues. The germline V gene encodes CDR1 DFQATT and CDR2 SNEGSKA (reference sequence). The rearrangement joins TRBV20-1 to TRBJ1-1; 8 bases agree with TRBD1. The sequence was obtained from a human donor in good health (CMV status not recorded). Some clones in this sample may be carry-over from other donors' samples. The source material was CD8+ T cells from PBMCs. The CDR3 bases are TGCAGTGCCCAAGACAGGGGCGGTGTGGGGACTGAAGCTTTCTTT. Translated: CSAQDRGGVGTEAFF.